The 11 T cell receptor beta chains reported below all come from one sample, sequenced in a study of blood T cell repertoires in COVID-19. The repertoire was sequenced with immunoSEQ multiplex PCR; TCRdb's copy has only in-frame clones and lacks some. Of 200,000 to 300,000 clones in the sample, 86% were seen once. The sample taken for sequencing was peripheral blood. These receptors were collected from a man in his sixties with acute or convalescent COVID-19.

This clone has only a few counts. The chain is built from TRBV19 and TRBJ1-5; D not certain. Germline CDR1 LNHDA, CDR2 SQIVND (reference sequence). The V end lost 5 bases, the J end lost 3 bases, and 17 bases lay between the germline ends. The CDR3 runs 16 residues. In nucleotides, the CDR3 is TGTGCCAGTAGTTTGGAGGAGGGTCGATTCAATCAGCCCCAGCATTTT. Amino acid sequence: CASSLEEGRFNQPQHF.

The genes are TRBV10-3 and TRBJ2-1, with D unresolved. The V gene lost 3 bases and the J gene lost 6 bases, with 6 bases spanning the gap. The length of the CDR3 is 12 residues. The germline V gene encodes CDR1 ENHRY and CDR2 SYGVKD. CDR3 DNA sequence: TGTGCCATCAGTGACAGGATCAATGAGCAGTTCTTC. It translates to CAISDRINEQFF.

CDR3 protein: CASSPTSSRGNEQFF. In DNA, the CDR3 is TGTGCCAGCAGCCCGACTAGCTCCCGAGGCAATGAGCAGTTCTTC. The J gene is TRBJ2-1, the V gene TRBV9; 7 bases map to TRBD2. Germline-derived CDR1 and CDR2 are SGDLS and YYNGEE. Losses at the gene ends were 4 bases for V and 6 bases for J; bases not matched to a gene: 10. This CDR3 contains 15 residues.

This chain connects TRBV11-3 to TRBJ2-5, with 14 bases fitting TRBD2. CDR1 is SGHNT and CDR2 is YENEEA in the germline V gene. Losses at the gene ends were 3 bases for V and 7 bases for J; bases not matched to a gene: 4. CDR3 length: 15 residues. CDR3 nucleotide sequence: TGTGCCAGCAGCTTGGGACTAGCGGGGGTCAGGACCCAGTACTTC. It encodes CASSLGLAGVRTQYF.

The V gene is TRBV5-4, the J gene TRBJ2-5, with D unresolved. V gave up 0 bases and J gave up 0 bases, with 9 bases separating them. Germline V gene data show CDR1 as SGHNT and CDR2 as YYREEE (reference sequence). The CDR3 has 15 amino acids. The DNA for the CDR3 is TGTGCCAGCAGCTTGGGTCCCAACAACCAAGAGACCCAGTACTTC. This codes for CASSLGPNNQETQYF.

The chain combines TRBV28 with TRBJ1-5; D is possibly TRBD1 (5 bases). Per germline, CDR1 MDHEN and CDR2 SYDVKM. The CDR3 runs to 12 residues. The V gene lost 11 bases and the J gene lost 1 base, with 9 bases spanning the gap. This CDR3 is CALHRSNQPQHF. Written as DNA, the CDR3 is TGTGCCTTACACAGGAGCAATCAGCCCCAGCATTTT.

The rearrangement links TRBV19 to TRBJ1-1; 9 bases map to TRBD1. The CDR3 runs 15 residues. With 3 bases clipped from V and 5 bases from J, the junction kept 7 bases outside the gene matches. In germline, CDR1 is LNHDA, CDR2 SQIVND (reference sequence). The CDR3 sequence: CASSIGTGSITEAFF. The DNA of the CDR3 is TGTGCCAGTAGTATTGGGACAGGGAGTATTACTGAAGCTTTCTTT.

The V gene is TRBV6-2 or TRBV6-3, the J gene TRBJ1-1, with D perhaps TRBD1 (6 bases). The CDR3 has 17 amino acids. The germline V gene has CDR1 MNHEY and CDR2 SVGEGT. V gave up 3 bases and J gave up 4 bases, with 21 bases separating them. CDR3 coding DNA: TGTGCCAGCAGTTATCTTCGTTGGGAGGGGGGGAGCACTGAAGCTTTCTTT. This sequence encodes CASSYLRWEGGSTEAFF.

The J gene is TRBJ1-3, the V gene TRBV30; no firm D call. Per germline, CDR1 GTSNPN and CDR2 SVGIG (reference sequence). The length of the CDR3 is 13 residues. V was cut by 2 bases and J by 0 bases, with 5 bases left in between. CDR3 sequence (DNA): TGTGCCTGGAGTACAGACTCTGGAAACACCATATATTTT. This sequence encodes CAWSTDSGNTIYF.

This chain links TRBV4-2 with TRBJ1-2, with a tentative D call TRBD1 (6 bases). The V gene's germline CDR1 is LGHNA and CDR2 YNFKEQ. Trimming stripped 1 base from V and 3 bases from J, with 18 bases between. The CDR3 sequence is 17 residues long. CDR3 sequence: CASSQGNRVPLYYGYTF. The CDR3 bases are TGTGCCAGCAGCCAAGGGAACAGGGTTCCCTTATACTATGGCTACACCTTC.

The chain recombines TRBV7-2 with TRBJ2-2, with D uncertain. Between the trimmed V and J ends, which lost 5 bases and 8 bases, there was a span of 15 bases. Germline values: CDR1 SGHTA, CDR2 FQGNSA. CDR3 size: 14 residues. The CDR3 DNA is TGTGCCAGCAGCCCACGTACATGGTCAGGGGAGCTGTTTTTT. Translation gives CASSPRTWSGELFF.